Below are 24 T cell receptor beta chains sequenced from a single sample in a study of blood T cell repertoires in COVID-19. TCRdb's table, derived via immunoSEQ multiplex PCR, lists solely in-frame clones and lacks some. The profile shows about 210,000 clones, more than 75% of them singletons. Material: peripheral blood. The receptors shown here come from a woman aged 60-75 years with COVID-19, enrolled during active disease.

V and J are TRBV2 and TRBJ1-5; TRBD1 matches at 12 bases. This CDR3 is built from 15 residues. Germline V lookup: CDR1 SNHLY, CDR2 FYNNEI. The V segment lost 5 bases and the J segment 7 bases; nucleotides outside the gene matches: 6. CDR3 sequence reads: CASSIGTGGAQPQHF. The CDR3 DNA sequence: TGTGCCAGCAGTATTGGGACAGGGGGCGCCCAGCCCCAGCATTTT.

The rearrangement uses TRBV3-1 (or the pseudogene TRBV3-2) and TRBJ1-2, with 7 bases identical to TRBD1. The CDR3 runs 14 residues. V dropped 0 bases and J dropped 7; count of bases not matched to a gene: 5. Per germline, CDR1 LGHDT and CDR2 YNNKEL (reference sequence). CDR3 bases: TGTGCCAGCAGCCAAGATAGGGGGACAGCTGGCTACACCTTC. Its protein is CASSQDRGTAGYTF.

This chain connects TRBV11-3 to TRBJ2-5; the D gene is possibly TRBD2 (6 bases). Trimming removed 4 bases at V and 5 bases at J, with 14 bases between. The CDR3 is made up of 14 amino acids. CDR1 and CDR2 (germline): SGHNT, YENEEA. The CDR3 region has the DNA TGTGCCAGCAGCTCCCGACGGGAGTTGGAGACCCAGTACTTC. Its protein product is CASSSRRELETQYF.

The CDR3 bases are TGCAGCGTTGCATACAGGGGGGTGAACACTGAAGCTTTCTTT. Protein: CSVAYRGVNTEAFF. The chain employs TRBV29-1 and TRBJ1-1; the match to TRBD1 covers 8 bases. CDR3 length equals 14 residues. After removal of 4 bases from V and 0 bases from J, the junction contained 4 bases not matched to a gene. Per the germline V gene, CDR1 is SQVTM and CDR2 is ANQGSEA.

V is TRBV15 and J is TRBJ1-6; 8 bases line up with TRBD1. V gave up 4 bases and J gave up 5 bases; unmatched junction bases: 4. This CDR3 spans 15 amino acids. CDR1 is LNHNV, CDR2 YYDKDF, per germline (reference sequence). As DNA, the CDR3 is TGTGCCACCAGCAAACGACAGGGGAATAATTCACCCCTCCACTTT. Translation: CATSKRQGNNSPLHF.

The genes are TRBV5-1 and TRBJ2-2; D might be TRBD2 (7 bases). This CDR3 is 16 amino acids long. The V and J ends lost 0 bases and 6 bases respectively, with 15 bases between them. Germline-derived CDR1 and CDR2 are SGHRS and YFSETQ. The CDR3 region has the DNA TGCGCCAGCAGCTTGGCTGGGGGGGCGTACGCCGGGGAGCTGTTTTTT. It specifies CASSLAGGAYAGELFF.

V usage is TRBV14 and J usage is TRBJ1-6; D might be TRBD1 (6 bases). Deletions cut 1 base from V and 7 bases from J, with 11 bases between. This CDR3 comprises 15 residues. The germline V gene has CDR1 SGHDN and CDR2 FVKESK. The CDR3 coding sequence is TGTGCCAGCAGCCAAGCCCAGGGGCCAAATTCACCCCTCCACTTT. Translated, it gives CASSQAQGPNSPLHF. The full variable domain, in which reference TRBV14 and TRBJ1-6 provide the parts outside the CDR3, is EAGVTQFPSHSVIEKGQTVTLRCDPISGHDNLYWYRRVMGKEIKFLLHFVKESKQDESGMPNNRFLAERTGGTYSTLKVQPAELEDSGVYFCASSQAQGPNSPLHFGNGTRLTVT.

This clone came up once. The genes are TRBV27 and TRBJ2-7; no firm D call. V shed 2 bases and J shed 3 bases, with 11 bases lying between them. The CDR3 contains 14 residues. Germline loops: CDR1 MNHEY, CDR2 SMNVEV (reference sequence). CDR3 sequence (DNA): TGTGCCAGCAGTTTAAAACGGAGCAACTACGAGCAGTACTTC. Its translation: CASSLKRSNYEQYF.

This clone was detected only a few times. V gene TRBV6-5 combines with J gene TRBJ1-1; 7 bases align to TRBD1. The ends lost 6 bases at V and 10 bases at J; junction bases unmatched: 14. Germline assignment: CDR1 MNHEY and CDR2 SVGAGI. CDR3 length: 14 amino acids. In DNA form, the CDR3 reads TGTGCCAGCAGAATTGGACAGGCTAGTCTAGGAGCTTTCTTT. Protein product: CASRIGQASLGAFF.

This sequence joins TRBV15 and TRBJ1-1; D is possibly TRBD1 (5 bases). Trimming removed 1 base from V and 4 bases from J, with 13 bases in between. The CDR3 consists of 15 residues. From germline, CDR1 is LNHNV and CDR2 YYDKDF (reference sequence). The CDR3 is CATSRVDLGGTEAFF. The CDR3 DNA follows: TGTGCCACCAGCAGAGTGGACCTCGGGGGCACTGAAGCTTTCTTT. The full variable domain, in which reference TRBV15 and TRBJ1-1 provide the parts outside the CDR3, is DAMVIQNPRYQVTQFGKPVTLSCSQTLNHNVMYWYQQKSSQAPKLLFHYYDKDFNNEADTPDNFQSRRPNTSFCFLDIRSPGLGDTAMYLCATSRVDLGGTEAFFGQGTRLTVV.

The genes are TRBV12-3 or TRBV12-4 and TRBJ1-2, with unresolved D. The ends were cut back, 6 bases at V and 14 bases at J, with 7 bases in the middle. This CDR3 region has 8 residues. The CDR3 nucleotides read TGTGCCAGCAGCTCGCGAACCTTC. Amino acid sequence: CASSSRTF.

DNA for the CDR3: TGCGCCAGCAGTTGGTCGACTAGCGGGGCCACAGATACGCAGTATTTT. Its translation is CASSWSTSGATDTQYF. The V and J genes are TRBV5-1 and TRBJ2-3, with TRBD2 identical over 11 bases. J was trimmed by 2 bases and V by 5 bases; bases with no gene match: 7. CDR1 and CDR2 from the germline V gene are SGHRS and YFSETQ. This CDR3 region has 16 residues.

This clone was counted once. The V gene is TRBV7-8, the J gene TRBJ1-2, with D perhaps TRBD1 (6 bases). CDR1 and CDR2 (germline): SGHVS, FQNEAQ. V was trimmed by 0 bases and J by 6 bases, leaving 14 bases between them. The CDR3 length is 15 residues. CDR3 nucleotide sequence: TGTGCCAGCAGCTTAGCGGGGGGGCGGTGGGATGGCTACACCTTC. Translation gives CASSLAGGRWDGYTF.

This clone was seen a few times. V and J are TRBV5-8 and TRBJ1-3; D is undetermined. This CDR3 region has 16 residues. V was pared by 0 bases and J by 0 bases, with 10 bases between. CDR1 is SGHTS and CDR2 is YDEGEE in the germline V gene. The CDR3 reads CASSLEAGSSGNTIYF. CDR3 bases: TGTGCCAGCAGCTTGGAAGCGGGTTCCTCTGGAAACACCATATATTTT.

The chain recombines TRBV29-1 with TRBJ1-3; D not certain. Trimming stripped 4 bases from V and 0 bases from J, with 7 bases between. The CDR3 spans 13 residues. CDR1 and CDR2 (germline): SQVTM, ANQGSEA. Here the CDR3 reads CSVAGSSGNTIYF. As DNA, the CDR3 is TGCAGCGTTGCGGGTAGCTCTGGAAACACCATATATTTT.

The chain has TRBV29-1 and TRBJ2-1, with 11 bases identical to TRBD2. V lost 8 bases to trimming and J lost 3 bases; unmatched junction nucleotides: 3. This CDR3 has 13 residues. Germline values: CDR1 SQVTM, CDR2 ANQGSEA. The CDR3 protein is CSFGTSGYNEQFF. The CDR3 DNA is TGCAGCTTCGGGACTAGCGGCTACAATGAGCAGTTCTTC.

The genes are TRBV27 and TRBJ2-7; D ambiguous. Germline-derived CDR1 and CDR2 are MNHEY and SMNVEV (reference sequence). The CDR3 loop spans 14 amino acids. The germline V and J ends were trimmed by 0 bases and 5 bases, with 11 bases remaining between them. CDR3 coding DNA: TGTGCCAGCAGTTTATCACGATCGCGGAACGAGCAGTACTTC. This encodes CASSLSRSRNEQYF.

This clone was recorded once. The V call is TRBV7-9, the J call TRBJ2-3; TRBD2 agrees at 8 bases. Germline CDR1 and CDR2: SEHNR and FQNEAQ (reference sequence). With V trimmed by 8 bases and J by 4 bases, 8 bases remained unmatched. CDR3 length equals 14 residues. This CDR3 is CASSGAGGADTQYF. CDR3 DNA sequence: TGTGCCAGCTCAGGGGCGGGAGGCGCAGATACGCAGTATTTT.

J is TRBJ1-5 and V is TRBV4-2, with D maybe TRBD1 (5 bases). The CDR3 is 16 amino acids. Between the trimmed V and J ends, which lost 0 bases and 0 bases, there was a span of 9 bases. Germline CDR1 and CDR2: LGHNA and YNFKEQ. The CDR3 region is CASSQDTGRSNQPQHF. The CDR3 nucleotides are TGTGCCAGCAGCCAAGATACAGGTCGTAGCAATCAGCCCCAGCATTTT.

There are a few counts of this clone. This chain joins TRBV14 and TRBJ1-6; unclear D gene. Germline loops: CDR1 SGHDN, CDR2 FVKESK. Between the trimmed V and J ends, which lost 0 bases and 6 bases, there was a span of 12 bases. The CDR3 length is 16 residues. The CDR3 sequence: CASSQEAAAINSPLHF. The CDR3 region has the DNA TGTGCCAGCAGCCAAGAAGCGGCAGCGATTAATTCACCCCTCCACTTT.

This CDR3 reads CASSEAASQPQHF. Written as DNA, the CDR3 is TGTGCCAGCAGTGAAGCAGCGAGTCAGCCCCAGCATTTT. The gene calls are TRBV6-1 and TRBJ1-5, with D unresolved. Germline CDR1 reads MNHNS; CDR2 reads SASEGT. Trimming pared 0 bases from V and 6 bases from J, leaving 6 bases between. The CDR3 has 13 residues.

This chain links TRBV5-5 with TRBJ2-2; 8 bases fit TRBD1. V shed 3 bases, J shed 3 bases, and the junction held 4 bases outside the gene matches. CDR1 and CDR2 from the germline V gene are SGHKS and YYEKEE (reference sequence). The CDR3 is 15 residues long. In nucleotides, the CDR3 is TGTGCCAGCAGCTGGACAGGGTATTACACCGGGGAGCTGTTTTTT. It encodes CASSWTGYYTGELFF.

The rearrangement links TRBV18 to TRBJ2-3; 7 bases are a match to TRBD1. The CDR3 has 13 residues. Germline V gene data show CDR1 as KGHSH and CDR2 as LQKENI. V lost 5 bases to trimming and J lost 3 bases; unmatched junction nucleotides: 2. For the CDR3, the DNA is TGTGCCAGCTCAAGACAGGGAACAGATACGCAGTATTTT. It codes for CASSRQGTDTQYF.

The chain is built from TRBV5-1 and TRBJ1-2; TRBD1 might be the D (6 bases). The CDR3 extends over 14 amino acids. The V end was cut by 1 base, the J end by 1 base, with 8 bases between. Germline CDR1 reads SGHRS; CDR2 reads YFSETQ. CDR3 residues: CASSLTGNNYGYTF. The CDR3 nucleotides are TGCGCCAGCAGCTTGACAGGGAATAACTATGGCTACACCTTC.